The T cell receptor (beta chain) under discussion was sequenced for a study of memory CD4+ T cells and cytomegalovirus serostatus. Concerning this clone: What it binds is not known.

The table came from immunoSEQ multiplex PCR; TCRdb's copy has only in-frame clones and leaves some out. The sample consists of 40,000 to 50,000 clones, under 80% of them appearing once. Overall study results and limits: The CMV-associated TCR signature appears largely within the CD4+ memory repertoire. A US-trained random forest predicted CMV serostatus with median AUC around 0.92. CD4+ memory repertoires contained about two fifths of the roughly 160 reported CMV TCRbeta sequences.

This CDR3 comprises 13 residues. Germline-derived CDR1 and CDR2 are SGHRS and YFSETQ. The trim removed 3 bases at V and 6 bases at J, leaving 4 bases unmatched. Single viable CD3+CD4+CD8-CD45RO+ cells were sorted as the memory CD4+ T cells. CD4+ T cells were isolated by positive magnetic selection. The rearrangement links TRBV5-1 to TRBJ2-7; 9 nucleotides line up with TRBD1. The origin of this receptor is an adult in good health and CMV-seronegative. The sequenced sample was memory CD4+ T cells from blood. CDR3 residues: CASSSGTGTEQYF. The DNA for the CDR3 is TGCGCCAGCAGCTCCGGGACAGGGACCGAGCAGTACTTC.